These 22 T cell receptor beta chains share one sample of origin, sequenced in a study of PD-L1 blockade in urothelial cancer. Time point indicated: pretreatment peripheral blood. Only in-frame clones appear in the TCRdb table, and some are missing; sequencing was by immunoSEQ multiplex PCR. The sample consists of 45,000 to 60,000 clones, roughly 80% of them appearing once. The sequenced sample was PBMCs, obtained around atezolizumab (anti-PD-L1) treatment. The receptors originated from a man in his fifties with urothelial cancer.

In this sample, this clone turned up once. Here the CDR3 DNA reads TGTGCCAGCAGTTTATCGGCTAGGGGAACCGGGGAGCTGTTTTTT. Translated, it gives CASSLSARGTGELFF. The chain uses TRBV27 and TRBJ2-2, with a tentative D call TRBD1 (5 bases). Germline CDR1 and CDR2: MNHEY and SMNVEV (reference sequence). Trimming took 0 bases from V and 5 from J, leaving 10 bases between them. This CDR3 spans 15 amino acids.

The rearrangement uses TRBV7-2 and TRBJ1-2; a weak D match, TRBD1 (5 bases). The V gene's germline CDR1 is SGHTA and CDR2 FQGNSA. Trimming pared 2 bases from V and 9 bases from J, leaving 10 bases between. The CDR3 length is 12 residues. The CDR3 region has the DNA TGTGCCAGCAGCTTATCCAGGGCGAGCTACACCTTC. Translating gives CASSLSRASYTF.

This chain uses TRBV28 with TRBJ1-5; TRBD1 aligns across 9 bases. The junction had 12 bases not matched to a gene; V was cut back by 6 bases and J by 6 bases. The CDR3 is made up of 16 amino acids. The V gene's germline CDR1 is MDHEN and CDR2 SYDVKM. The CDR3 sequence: CASRYKGQGYRQPQHF. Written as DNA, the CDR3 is TGTGCCAGCAGATACAAGGGACAGGGCTATCGTCAGCCCCAGCATTTT.

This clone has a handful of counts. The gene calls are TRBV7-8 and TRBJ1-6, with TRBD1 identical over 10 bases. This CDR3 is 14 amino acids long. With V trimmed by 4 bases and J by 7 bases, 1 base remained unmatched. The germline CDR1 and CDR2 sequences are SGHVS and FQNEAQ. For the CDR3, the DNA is TGTGCCAGCAGCTGGACAGGGGGAAATTCACCCCTCCACTTT. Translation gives CASSWTGGNSPLHF.

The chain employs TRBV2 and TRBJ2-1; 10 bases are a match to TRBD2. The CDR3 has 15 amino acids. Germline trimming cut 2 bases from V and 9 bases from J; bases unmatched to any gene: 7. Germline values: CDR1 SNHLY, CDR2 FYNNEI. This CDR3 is CASSESLAGVSEQFF. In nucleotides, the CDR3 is TGTGCCAGCAGTGAAAGCCTAGCGGGAGTCAGTGAGCAGTTCTTC. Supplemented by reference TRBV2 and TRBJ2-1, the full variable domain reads EPEVTQTPSHQVTQMGQEVILRCVPISNHLYFYWYRQILGQKVEFLVSFYNNEISEKSEIFDDQFSVERPDGSNFTLKIRSTKLEDSAMYFCASSESLAGVSEQFFGPGTRLTVL.

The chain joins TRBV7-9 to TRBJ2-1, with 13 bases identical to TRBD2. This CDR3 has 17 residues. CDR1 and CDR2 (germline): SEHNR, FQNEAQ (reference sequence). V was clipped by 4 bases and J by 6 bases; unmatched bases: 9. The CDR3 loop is CASSSGSGLAGVNEQFF. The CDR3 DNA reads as TGTGCCAGCAGCTCGGGGAGTGGACTAGCGGGAGTCAATGAGCAGTTCTTC.

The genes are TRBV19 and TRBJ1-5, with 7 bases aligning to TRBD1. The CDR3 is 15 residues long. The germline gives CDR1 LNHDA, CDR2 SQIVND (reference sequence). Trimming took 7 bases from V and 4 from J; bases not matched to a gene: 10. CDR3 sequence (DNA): TGTGCCAGTACCCCTTGGGGGACAGATAATCAGCCCCAGCATTTT. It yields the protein CASTPWGTDNQPQHF.

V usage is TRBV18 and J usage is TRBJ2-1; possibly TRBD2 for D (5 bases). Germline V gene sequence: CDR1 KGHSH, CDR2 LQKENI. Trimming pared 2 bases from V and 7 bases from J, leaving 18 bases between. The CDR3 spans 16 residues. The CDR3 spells CASSPGISAGQNEQFF. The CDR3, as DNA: TGTGCCAGCTCACCAGGTATCAGCGCGGGCCAGAATGAGCAGTTCTTC.

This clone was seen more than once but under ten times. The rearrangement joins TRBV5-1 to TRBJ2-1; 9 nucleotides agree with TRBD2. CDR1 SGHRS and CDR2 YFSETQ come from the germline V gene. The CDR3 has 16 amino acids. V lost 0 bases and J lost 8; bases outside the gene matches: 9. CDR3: CASSLGLAARGDEQFF. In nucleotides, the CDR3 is TGCGCCAGCAGCTTGGGACTAGCGGCGAGGGGGGATGAGCAGTTCTTC.

CDR3 amino acids: CASSRPGGYEQYV. Written as DNA, the CDR3 is TGTGCCAGCAGCCGCCCTGGCGGATACGAGCAGTACGTC. The chain is built from TRBV5-6 and TRBJ2-7; D is ambiguous. The CDR3 totals 13 residues. V lost 4 bases and J lost 4, with 12 bases in between. Germline CDR1 is SGHDT and CDR2 is YYEEEE.

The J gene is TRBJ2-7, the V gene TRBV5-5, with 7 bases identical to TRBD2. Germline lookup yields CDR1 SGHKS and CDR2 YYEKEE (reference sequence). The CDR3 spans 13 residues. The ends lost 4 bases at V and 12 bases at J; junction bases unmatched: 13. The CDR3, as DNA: TGTGCCAGCAGCCTAGGACTAGATTTGATGGTGTACGTC. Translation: CASSLGLDLMVYV.

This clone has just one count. CDR3: CATSRDVNRGNEQFF. CDR3 DNA: TGTGCCACCAGCAGAGATGTGAACAGGGGGAATGAGCAGTTCTTC. The chain carries TRBV15 and TRBJ2-1, with TRBD1 identical over 8 bases. In germline, CDR1 is LNHNV, CDR2 YYDKDF (reference sequence). The CDR3 sequence is 15 residues long. V lost 0 bases, J lost 7 bases, and 5 bases stayed unmatched.

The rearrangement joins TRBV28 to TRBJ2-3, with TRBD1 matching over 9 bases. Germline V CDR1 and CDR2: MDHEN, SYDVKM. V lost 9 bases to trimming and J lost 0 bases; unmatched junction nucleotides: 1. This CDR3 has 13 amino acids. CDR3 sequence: CASGQGSTDTQYF. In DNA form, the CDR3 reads TGTGCCAGTGGACAGGGGAGCACAGATACGCAGTATTTT.

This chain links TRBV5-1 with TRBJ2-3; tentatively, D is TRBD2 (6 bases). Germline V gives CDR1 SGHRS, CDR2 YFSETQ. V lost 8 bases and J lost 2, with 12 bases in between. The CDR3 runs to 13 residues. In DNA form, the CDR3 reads TGCGCCAGTGGAGCGGGTACCACAGATACGCAGTATTTT. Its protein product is CASGAGTTDTQYF.

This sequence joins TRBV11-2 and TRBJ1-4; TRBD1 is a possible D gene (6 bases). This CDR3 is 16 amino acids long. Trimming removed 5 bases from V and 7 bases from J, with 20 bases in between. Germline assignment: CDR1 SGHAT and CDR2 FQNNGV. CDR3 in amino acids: CASSPARAGAGEKLFF. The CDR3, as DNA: TGTGCCAGCAGCCCGGCCCGAGCAGGGGCGGGTGAAAAACTGTTTTTT.

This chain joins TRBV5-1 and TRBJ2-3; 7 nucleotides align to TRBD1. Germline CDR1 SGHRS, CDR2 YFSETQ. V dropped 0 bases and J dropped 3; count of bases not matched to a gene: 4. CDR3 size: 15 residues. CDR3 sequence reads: CASSLAARGTDTQYF. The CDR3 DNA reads TGCGCCAGCAGCTTGGCCGCCAGGGGGACAGATACGCAGTATTTT. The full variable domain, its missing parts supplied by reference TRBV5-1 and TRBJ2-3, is KAGVTQTPRYLIKTRGQQVTLSCSPISGHRSVSWYQQTPGQGLQFLFEYFSETQRNKGNFPGRFSGRQFSNSRSEMNVSTLELGDSALYLCASSLAARGTDTQYFGPGTRLTVL.

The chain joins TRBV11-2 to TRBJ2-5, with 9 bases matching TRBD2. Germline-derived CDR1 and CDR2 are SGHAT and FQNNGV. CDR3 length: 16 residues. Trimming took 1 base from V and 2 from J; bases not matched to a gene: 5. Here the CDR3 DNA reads TGTGCCAGCAGCTTAGGTGGTAGCGGGAGACAAGAGACCCAGTACTTC. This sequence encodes CASSLGGSGRQETQYF.

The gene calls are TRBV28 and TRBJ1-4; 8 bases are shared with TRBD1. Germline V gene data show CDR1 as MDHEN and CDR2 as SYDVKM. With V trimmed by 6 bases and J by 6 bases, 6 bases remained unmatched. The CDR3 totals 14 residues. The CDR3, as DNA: TGTGCCAGCAGGCGACAGGGGACTTATGAAAAACTGTTTTTT. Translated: CASRRQGTYEKLFF.

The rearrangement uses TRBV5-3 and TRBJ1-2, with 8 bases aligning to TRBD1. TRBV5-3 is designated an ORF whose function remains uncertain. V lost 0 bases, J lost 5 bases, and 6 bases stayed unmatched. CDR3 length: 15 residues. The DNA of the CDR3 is TGTGCCAGAAGCTTGGTAGGACAGGGCCCATATGGCTACACCTTC. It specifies CARSLVGQGPYGYTF.

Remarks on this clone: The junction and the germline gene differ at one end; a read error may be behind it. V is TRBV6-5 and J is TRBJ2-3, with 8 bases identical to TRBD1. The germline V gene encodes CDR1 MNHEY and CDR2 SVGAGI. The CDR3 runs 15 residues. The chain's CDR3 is CASSRDRSSTDTRYF. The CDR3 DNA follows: TGTGCCAGCAGCAGGGACAGGTCTAGCACAGATACGCGGTATTTT.

CDR3 residues: CASKGGGAPETQYF. CDR3 DNA sequence: TGTGCCAGCAAGGGCGGGGGGGCCCCAGAGACCCAGTACTTC. The J gene is TRBJ2-5, the V gene TRBV28; 9 bases match TRBD2. Germline V CDR1 and CDR2: MDHEN, SYDVKM. With 7 bases clipped from V and 4 bases from J, the junction kept 7 bases outside the gene matches. The CDR3 runs to 14 residues. The full variable domain, its missing parts supplied by reference TRBV28 and TRBJ2-5, is DVKVTQSSRYLVKRTGEKVFLECVQDMDHENMFWYRQDPGLGLRLIYFSYDVKMKEKGDIPEGYSVSREKKERFSLILESASTNQTSMYLCASKGGGAPETQYFGPGTRLLVL.

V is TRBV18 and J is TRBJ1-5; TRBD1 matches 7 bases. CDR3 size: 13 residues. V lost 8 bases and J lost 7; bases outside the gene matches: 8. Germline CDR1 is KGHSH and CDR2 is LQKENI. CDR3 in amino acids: CASAGGMEQPQHF. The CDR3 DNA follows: TGTGCCAGCGCAGGGGGGATGGAGCAGCCCCAGCATTTT.